The clone carrying this T cell receptor beta chain occurred a few times. The same CDR3 is also encoded by other DNA sequences in this sample. The length of the CDR3 is 12 residues. Trimming removed 5 bases from V and 2 bases from J, with 4 bases in between. The germline gives CDR1 MDHEN, CDR2 SYDVKM. The sample comes from a study of shared clonotypes between healthy human individuals. TCRdb's copy holds only in-frame clones and misses some; the assay was immunoSEQ multiplex PCR. The table records a few hundred thousand clones, around 97% of them present only once. The rearrangement uses TRBV28 and TRBJ1-5, with unresolved D. The sample was naive CD4+ T cells sorted from blood. Subset defined: CD45RA+ positively selected. The receptor was derived from a young woman in good health. Here the CDR3 reads CASSGGNQPQHF. For the CDR3, the DNA is TGTGCCAGCAGTGGGGGCAATCAGCCCCAGCATTTT.